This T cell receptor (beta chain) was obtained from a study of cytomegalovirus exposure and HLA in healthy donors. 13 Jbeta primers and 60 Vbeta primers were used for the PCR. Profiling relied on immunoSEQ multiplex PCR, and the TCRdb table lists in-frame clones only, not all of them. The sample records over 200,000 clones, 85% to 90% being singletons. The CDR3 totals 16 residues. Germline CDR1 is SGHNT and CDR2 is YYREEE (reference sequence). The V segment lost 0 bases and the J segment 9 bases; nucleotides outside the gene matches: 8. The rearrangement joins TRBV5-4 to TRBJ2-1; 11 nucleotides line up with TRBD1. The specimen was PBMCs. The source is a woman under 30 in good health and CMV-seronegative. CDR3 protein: CASSLALDRGRGEQFF. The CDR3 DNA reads TGTGCCAGCAGCTTGGCCCTGGACAGGGGGCGCGGTGAGCAGTTCTTC.